What follows are 16 T cell receptor beta chains derived from one specimen sequenced in a study of blood T cell repertoires in COVID-19. Some clones are missing from TCRdb's copy, which holds only in-frame ones; the method was immunoSEQ multiplex PCR. The table shows 150,000 or so clones, with roughly 84% occurring only once. The specimen sequenced was PBMCs or T cells enriched from blood (not recorded which). Receptor source: a human donor with acute COVID-19. The donor label of this sample is uncertain.

The rearrangement links TRBV18 to TRBJ2-7, with D possibly being TRBD1 (6 bases). In germline, CDR1 is KGHSH, CDR2 LQKENI. The V end lost 4 bases, the J end lost 1 base, and 17 bases lay between the germline ends. The CDR3 runs to 16 residues. The CDR3 reads CASSRAGTPFSYEQYF. CDR3 DNA: TGTGCCAGCTCACGGGCCGGGACACCGTTTTCCTACGAGCAGTACTTC.

The rearrangement joins TRBV7-9 to TRBJ1-2; 7 bases are a match to TRBD1. Germline lookup yields CDR1 SEHNR and CDR2 FQNEAQ (reference sequence). The V gene end was trimmed by 6 bases and the J gene end by 4 bases; junction bases not matched to a gene: 5. The CDR3 has 13 amino acids. The CDR3 protein is CASRLQGTYGYTF. The DNA of the CDR3 is TGTGCCAGCAGATTACAGGGGACCTATGGCTACACCTTC.

The chain has TRBV5-6 and TRBJ2-5, with 8 bases aligning to TRBD1. There are 14 residues in the CDR3. V lost 4 bases and J lost 2; bases outside the gene matches: 4. CDR1 is SGHDT, CDR2 YYEEEE, per germline. The CDR3 loop reads CASSADREQETQYF. For the CDR3, the DNA is TGTGCCAGCAGCGCGGACAGGGAGCAAGAGACCCAGTACTTC.

V usage is TRBV3-1 (or the pseudogene TRBV3-2) and J usage is TRBJ2-6; 9 nucleotides line up with TRBD1. Germline V CDR1 and CDR2: LGHDT, YNNKEL (reference sequence). J gave up 1 base and V 4 bases, and 14 bases lay outside the gene matches. CDR3 size: 20 residues. The DNA of the CDR3 is TGTGCCAGCAGCCTAGACCATATCAGACAGGGGGGATCTGGGGCCAACGTCCTGACTTTC. Translating it yields CASSLDHIRQGGSGANVLTF.

The chain combines TRBV20-1 with TRBJ2-7; the D is unclear. The CDR3 extends over 15 amino acids. Trimming stripped 3 bases from V and 4 bases from J, with 19 bases between. Germline CDR1 reads DFQATT; CDR2 reads SNEGSKA (reference sequence). The CDR3 DNA follows: TGCAGTGCTAGTCCGAGACTGAGTTTCGAATACGAGCAGTACTTC. Its protein is CSASPRLSFEYEQYF.

The chain links TRBV6-5 to TRBJ2-7; possible D gene TRBD1, 5 bases. Germline values: CDR1 MNHEY, CDR2 SVGAGI. With 6 bases removed from V and 2 bases from J, the gap between germline ends came to 11 bases. This CDR3 has 13 residues. CDR3 coding DNA: TGTGCCAGCAGCTCCGACAGCCCCTACGAGCAGTACTTC. This codes for CASSSDSPYEQYF.

The genes are TRBV19 and TRBJ1-2; 7 positions match TRBD1. After removal of 5 bases from V and 7 bases from J, the junction contained 7 bases not matched to a gene. CDR3 length: 13 residues. The V gene's germline CDR1 is LNHDA and CDR2 SQIVND (reference sequence). CDR3 sequence: CASSLGTVSGYTF. CDR3 in DNA: TGTGCCAGTAGTTTAGGGACAGTCTCTGGCTACACCTTC.

The rearrangement uses TRBV7-2 and TRBJ2-3; TRBD2 agrees at 11 bases. Germline V lookup: CDR1 SGHTA, CDR2 FQGNSA. The J segment lost 4 bases and the V segment lost 3 bases, leaving 6 bases of the junction unmatched. CDR3 length: 16 residues. The DNA of the CDR3 is TGTGCCAGCAGCTTTAGCGGGGGGGCCGCGGCAGATACGCAGTATTTT. This translates into CASSFSGGAAADTQYF.

The chain combines TRBV7-9 with TRBJ1-3; 7 bases agree with TRBD1. Germline CDR1 is SEHNR and CDR2 is FQNEAQ (reference sequence). This CDR3 is 16 amino acids long. The J segment lost 0 bases and the V segment lost 5 bases, leaving 7 bases of the junction unmatched. The CDR3 sequence: CASSLDRLHSGNTIYF. DNA for the CDR3: TGTGCCAGCAGCCTGGACAGGCTGCACTCTGGAAACACCATATATTTT.

J is TRBJ1-1 and V is TRBV7-2; D gene unclear. V lost 7 bases, J lost 1 base, and 7 bases lay in between. The V gene's germline CDR1 is SGHTA and CDR2 FQGNSA. The CDR3 sequence is 12 residues long. This chain's CDR3 is CASTLGNTEAFF. CDR3 DNA: TGTGCCAGCACCCTCGGGAACACTGAAGCTTTCTTT.

The chain employs TRBV9 and TRBJ2-3; TRBD1 matches 11 bases. With 0 bases clipped from V and 4 bases from J, the junction kept 1 base outside the gene matches. This CDR3 has 15 residues. The germline CDR1 and CDR2 sequences are SGDLS and YYNGEE. The CDR3 region has the DNA TGTGCCAGCAGCGTAGGGACAGGGGGCCCAGATACGCAGTATTTT. It specifies CASSVGTGGPDTQYF.

The chain is built from TRBV4-3 and TRBJ1-2; TRBD1 agrees at 8 bases. The CDR3 sequence is 16 residues long. The ends lost 0 bases at V and 8 bases at J; junction bases unmatched: 11. Germline CDR1 reads LGHNA; CDR2 reads YSLEER. The CDR3 sequence is CASSQDPQDRGVGYTF. The CDR3 region has the DNA TGCGCCAGCAGCCAAGATCCCCAAGACAGGGGCGTCGGCTACACCTTC.

The chain employs TRBV6-2 or TRBV6-3 and TRBJ2-7; D call uncertain. CDR3 length: 12 residues. Trimming left V 2 bases short and J 3 bases short, with 5 bases between. In germline, CDR1 is MNHEY, CDR2 SVGEGT. In DNA, the CDR3 is TGTGCCAGCAGTTACAACGGCTACGAGCAGTACTTC. This sequence encodes CASSYNGYEQYF.

The chain carries TRBV30 and TRBJ2-7; D is possibly TRBD2 (7 bases). CDR3 length equals 13 residues. V was trimmed by 2 bases and J by 6 bases, leaving 14 bases between them. CDR1 is GTSNPN and CDR2 is SVGIG in the germline V gene (reference sequence). CDR3 sequence: CAWSSGGLSEQYF. CDR3 DNA sequence: TGTGCCTGGAGTTCGGGGGGCCTATCCGAGCAGTACTTC.

The V gene is TRBV12-3 or TRBV12-4, the J gene TRBJ2-5, with D possibly being TRBD2 (6 bases). The CDR3 has 13 residues. V shed 6 bases and J shed 1 base, with 9 bases lying between them. CDR3 in amino acids: CASSWGGQETQYF. In DNA, the CDR3 is TGTGCCAGCAGCTGGGGAGGCCAAGAGACCCAGTACTTC.

The rearrangement uses TRBV7-9 and TRBJ2-7; 9 bases line up with TRBD1. The trim removed 0 bases at V and 5 bases at J, leaving 5 bases unmatched. The germline V gene encodes CDR1 SEHNR and CDR2 FQNEAQ (reference sequence). This CDR3 has 15 amino acids. For the CDR3, the DNA is TGTGCCAGCAGCTTAGCGGGGACAGGGACCGACGAGCAGTACTTC. This sequence encodes CASSLAGTGTDEQYF.